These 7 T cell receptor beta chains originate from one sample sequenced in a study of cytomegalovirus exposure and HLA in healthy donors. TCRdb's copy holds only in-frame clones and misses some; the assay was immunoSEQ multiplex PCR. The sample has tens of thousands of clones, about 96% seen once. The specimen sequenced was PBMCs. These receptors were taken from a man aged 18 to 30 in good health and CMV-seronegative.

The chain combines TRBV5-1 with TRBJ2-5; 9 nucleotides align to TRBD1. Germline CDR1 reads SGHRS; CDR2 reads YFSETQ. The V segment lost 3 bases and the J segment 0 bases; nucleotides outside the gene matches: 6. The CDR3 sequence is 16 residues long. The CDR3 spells CASSYLWDRDQETQYF. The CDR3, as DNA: TGCGCCAGCAGCTACCTGTGGGACAGGGACCAAGAGACCCAGTACTTC.

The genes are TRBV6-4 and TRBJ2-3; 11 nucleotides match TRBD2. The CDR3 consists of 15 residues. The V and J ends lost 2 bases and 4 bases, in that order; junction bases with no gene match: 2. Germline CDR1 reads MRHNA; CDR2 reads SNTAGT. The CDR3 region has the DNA TGTGCCAGCAGTGACACTAGCGGGAGCTCAGATACGCAGTATTTT. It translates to CASSDTSGSSDTQYF.

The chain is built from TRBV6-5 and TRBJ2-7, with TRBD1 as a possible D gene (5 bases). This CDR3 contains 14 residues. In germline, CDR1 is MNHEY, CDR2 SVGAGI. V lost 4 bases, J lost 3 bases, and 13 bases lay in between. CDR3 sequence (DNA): TGTGCCAGCAGTTCGGACGCAGGGAACTACGAGCAGTACTTC. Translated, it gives CASSSDAGNYEQYF.

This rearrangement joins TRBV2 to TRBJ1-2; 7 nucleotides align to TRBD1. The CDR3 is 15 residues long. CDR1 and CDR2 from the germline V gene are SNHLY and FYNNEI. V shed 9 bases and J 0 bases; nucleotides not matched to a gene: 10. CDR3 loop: CARQAEGASNYGYTF. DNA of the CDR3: TGTGCCAGACAAGCCGAGGGGGCGTCTAACTATGGCTACACCTTC. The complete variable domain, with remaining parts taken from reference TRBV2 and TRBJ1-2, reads EPEVTQTPSHQVTQMGQEVILRCVPISNHLYFYWYRQILGQKVEFLVSFYNNEISEKSEIFDDQFSVERPDGSNFTLKIRSTKLEDSAMYFCARQAEGASNYGYTFGSGTRLTVV.

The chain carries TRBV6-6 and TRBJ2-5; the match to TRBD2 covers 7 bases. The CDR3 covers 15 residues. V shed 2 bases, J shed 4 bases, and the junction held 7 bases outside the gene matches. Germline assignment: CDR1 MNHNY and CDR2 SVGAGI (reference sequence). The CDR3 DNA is TGTGCCAGCAGTTACGGGGCGGGGAGGGTAGAGACCCAGTACTTC. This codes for CASSYGAGRVETQYF.

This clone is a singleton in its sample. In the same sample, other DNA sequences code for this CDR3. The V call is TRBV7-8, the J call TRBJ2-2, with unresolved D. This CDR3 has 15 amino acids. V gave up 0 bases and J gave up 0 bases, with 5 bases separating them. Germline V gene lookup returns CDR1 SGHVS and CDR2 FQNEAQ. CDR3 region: CASSLAGANTGELFF. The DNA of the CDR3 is TGTGCCAGCAGCTTAGCGGGCGCGAACACCGGGGAGCTGTTTTTT.

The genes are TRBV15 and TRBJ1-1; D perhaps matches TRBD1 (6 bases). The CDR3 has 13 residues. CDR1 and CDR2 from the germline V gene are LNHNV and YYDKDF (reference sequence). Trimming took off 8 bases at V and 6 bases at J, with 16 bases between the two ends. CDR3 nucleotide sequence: TGTGCCACCTCAGAGGGGGGGCAATCTGAAGCTTTCTTT. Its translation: CATSEGGQSEAFF.